Sequencing of this T cell receptor (beta chain) was carried out in a study of shared clonotypes between healthy human individuals (dated by TCRdb to between 2020 and 2021). Regarding the complete study: The cohort comprised two women and a few men aged 18 to 49 years. To increase sequencing depth and limit assay-specific biases, TCR repertoire library preparation and sequencing were carried out by different laboratories using diverse techniques. Leukapheresis yielded between about 0.85 and 10 billion PBMCs per donor. To estimate repertoire size and how much clonotype sharing occurs between individuals, the study deeply sequenced the blood TCR repertoires of about five healthy adults.

As concerns this clone: Its antigen specificity is not known. A read error is the likely source, as a far larger clone sits one nucleotide away. Other DNA sequences from this sample encode an identical CDR3 as well.

TCR CDR3 regions were amplified from genomic DNA by multiplex PCR using the deep immunoSEQ assay. Extracted genomic DNA from each cell subset was spread evenly across all wells of several immunoSEQ 96-well plates, with each plate serving as a replicate. Each replicate PCR for unsorted PBMC received roughly 0.3 ug genomic DNA, equal to about 30,000 T cell genomes. Ten immunoSEQ deep assay plates were used to sequence the unsorted PBMC genomic DNA. Purified libraries were quantified with a Qubit 3.0 fluorometer, sized on a Bioanalyzer 2100, and re-quantified with the KAPA Library Quantification kit. Every immunoSEQ 96-well plate was sequenced on a dedicated single-read 150-cycle Illumina NextSeq 550 flow cell. The paper's processing steps were these. Because the immunoSEQ output included only junctional sequences and no quality scores, the filtering could not be the same as the filtering used for full-length reads. To assign V/J genes and CDR3, sequences were annotated using PyIR, a Python wrapper for IgBLAST v1.9, with IMGT germline references. Reads were removed for weak V/J assignments (E-value above 1e-6), missing CDR3, stop codons, out-of-frame junctions, or ambiguous translated residues. V3J clonotypes were defined by identical inferred V gene, J gene, and CDR3 amino acid sequence. The percentage overlap between two repertoires was calculated by dividing the number of shared unique clonotypes by the size of the smaller repertoire. Richness of each repertoire was evaluated using RTK rarefaction, the Chao1 estimator, and Recon v2.1 estimates of unobserved clonotypes. TCRdb stores this immuneACCESS table with in-frame sequences only. Part of the clones is absent; in the studies checked, under half of the shortfall reflects unresolved V genes, and no reason is known for the rest. V and J calls and clone size are as listed in that table; D and trimming were resolved from the DNA. This sample holds about 460,000 clones; about 74% were observed only once. The top ten clonotypes cover more than 10% of the sample.

Results and caveats for the whole study, not just this receptor: The genetic and exposure-history diversity represented was limited by the small number of donors. Pairwise subsampling indicated that sequencing depth was expected to affect the degree of clonotype sharing among donors. Sampling was limited to blood, and TCR repertoires in tissue likely differ from TCR repertoires in blood.

Taken from the germline V gene (reference sequence), the CDR1 and CDR2 loops are GTSNPN and SVGIG. Spanning cysteine to phenylalanine, the CDR3 consists of 12 amino acids. Only the CDR3 portion is preserved as DNA: 36 bases, with reading frame beginning at the first base. Healthy HIV-negative adults with no recently reported acute infections or vaccinations were included as donors. Only Caucasian adults living in Nashville, Tennessee, USA were represented among the donors. For unsorted samples, roughly 90 million PBMCs were counted, and genomic DNA was extracted using the QIAamp DNA Blood Mini kit. Blood was collected by leukapheresis, and PBMCs were isolated by Ficoll-Histopaque density gradient centrifugation and then cryopreserved in liquid nitrogen vapor phase.

What was sequenced was PBMCs. The TCR sequence derives from a middle-aged woman in good health. Some clones in this sample may be carry-over from other donors' samples. This receptor chain uses TRBV30 and TRBJ1-1; a confident D gene designation cannot be given. The sequenced DNA is TGTGCCTGGAGTCCGGCCGGCGCTGAAGCCTTCTTT. This gives the protein CAWSPAGAEAFF.